Listed below are T cell receptor beta chains from one sample, sequenced in a study of blood T cell repertoires in COVID-19. TCRdb's copy holds only in-frame clones and misses some; the assay was immunoSEQ multiplex PCR. Here the sample spans approximately 290,000 clones, 80% to 95% being singletons. Sequenced: peripheral blood. Receptors originate from a woman aged 25 to 39 with COVID-19, enrolled during active disease. Both conserved end residues are part of each CDR3. The D gene is left open where the match is weak. Not every row has a clone size; where given, it reads once, few, many or a size class.

clone size | J gene | D gene | V gene | CDR3 DNA | CDR3 protein
few | TRBJ1-5 | NA | TRBV19 | TGTGCCAGTAGTATAGGGGCTGGGCTGGATCAGCCCCAGCATTTT | CASSIGAGLDQPQHF
once | TRBJ2-2 | NA | TRBV19 | TGTGCCAGTAGTTTTCAGGGTTTGAACACCGGGGAGCTGTTTTTT | CASSFQGLNTGELFF
NA | TRBJ2-1 | TRBD2 | TRBV5-1 | TGCGCCAGCAGCTCTGGGACTAGCGGGAGTGTTGGTGAGCAGTTCTTC | CASSSGTSGSVGEQFF
NA | TRBJ1-1 | NA | TRBV29-1 | TGCAGCGTTTCCCATCTAACAGGGACCTGGACTGAAGCTTTCTTT | CSVSHLTGTWTEAFF
NA | TRBJ2-2 | TRBD2 | TRBV3-1/TRBV3-2 | TGTGCCAGCGGCCTGACTAGCAGCACCGGGGAGCTGTTTTTT | CASGLTSSTGELFF
few | TRBJ1-5 | TRBD1 | TRBV5-1 | TGCGCCAGCAGCTCTGGACAGGGAGGGGGTCAGCCCCAGCATTTT | CASSSGQGGGQPQHF
NA | TRBJ1-4 | NA | TRBV27 | TGTGCCAGCAGTTCCTCGGACAGACGTAATGAAAAACTGTTTTTT | CASSSSDRRNEKLFF
few | TRBJ2-7 | TRBD1 | TRBV4-2 | TGTGCCAGCAGCCTCAGACAGGGAGTTGACGAGCAGTACTTC | CASSLRQGVDEQYF
NA | TRBJ1-2 | NA | TRBV30 | TGTGCCTGGAGTGTCTTGAGGGCCAACTGGGGTGGCTACACCTTC | CAWSVLRANWGGYTF
NA | TRBJ2-5 | NA | TRBV3-1/TRBV3-2 | TGTGCCAGCAGCCAACTTCCCACCCCGGGTAGAGAGACCCAGTACTTC | CASSQLPTPGRETQYF
NA | TRBJ2-2 | TRBD2 | TRBV4-2 | TGTGCCAGCAGCCAACGTCTAGCGGGAGGTCGGACCGGGGAGCTGTTTTTT | CASSQRLAGGRTGELFF